The source of this T cell receptor (beta chain) is a study of PD-1 blockade in classical Hodgkin lymphoma. Relapses following autologous stem cell transplantation were seen in all patients, with brentuximab vedotin exposure varying. Only in-frame clones appear in the TCRdb table, and some are missing; sequencing was by immunoSEQ multiplex PCR. The sample includes more than 40,000 clones, roughly 70% of them seen just once. Sequenced here: peripheral blood mononuclear cells (PBMCs), sampled before the second cycle of nivolumab. The clonotype originates from a human donor with classical Hodgkin lymphoma.

In DNA, the CDR3 is TGTGCCAGCACCGGGGACAATCAGCCCCAGCATTTT. This translates into CASTGDNQPQHF. This rearrangement joins TRBV6-6 to TRBJ1-5; D is undetermined. V was trimmed by 7 bases and J by 3 bases, leaving 7 bases between them. This CDR3 contains 12 residues. CDR1 and CDR2 (germline): MNHNY, SVGAGI (reference sequence).